This T cell receptor (beta chain) was sequenced for a study of pediatric ulcerative colitis. Study summary: Most patients had pancolitis, and two had left-sided colitis.

Trimming left V 1 base short and J 5 bases short, with 14 bases between. The CDR3 is 16 residues long. The germline gives CDR1 LGHNA, CDR2 YSLEER. Worth noting for this clone: Its antigen remains unknown.

Broader study findings: A couple of patients had blood samples with substantially reduced template counts.

TCRdb's table, derived via immunoSEQ multiplex PCR, lists solely in-frame clones and lacks some. Of 30,000 to 40,000 clones detected, roughly 82% appear once; the ten largest clones hold about 4.5%. Sequencing input: blood. The rearrangement links TRBV4-3 to TRBJ2-2, with TRBD2 as a possible D gene (6 bases). The sequence was collected from a boy aged 5-17 years with severe ulcerative colitis. The DNA for the CDR3 is TGCGCCAGCAGCCAAGTACGGCAAGGAGGGACCGGGGAGCTGTTTTTT. It is translated as CASSQVRQGGTGELFF.